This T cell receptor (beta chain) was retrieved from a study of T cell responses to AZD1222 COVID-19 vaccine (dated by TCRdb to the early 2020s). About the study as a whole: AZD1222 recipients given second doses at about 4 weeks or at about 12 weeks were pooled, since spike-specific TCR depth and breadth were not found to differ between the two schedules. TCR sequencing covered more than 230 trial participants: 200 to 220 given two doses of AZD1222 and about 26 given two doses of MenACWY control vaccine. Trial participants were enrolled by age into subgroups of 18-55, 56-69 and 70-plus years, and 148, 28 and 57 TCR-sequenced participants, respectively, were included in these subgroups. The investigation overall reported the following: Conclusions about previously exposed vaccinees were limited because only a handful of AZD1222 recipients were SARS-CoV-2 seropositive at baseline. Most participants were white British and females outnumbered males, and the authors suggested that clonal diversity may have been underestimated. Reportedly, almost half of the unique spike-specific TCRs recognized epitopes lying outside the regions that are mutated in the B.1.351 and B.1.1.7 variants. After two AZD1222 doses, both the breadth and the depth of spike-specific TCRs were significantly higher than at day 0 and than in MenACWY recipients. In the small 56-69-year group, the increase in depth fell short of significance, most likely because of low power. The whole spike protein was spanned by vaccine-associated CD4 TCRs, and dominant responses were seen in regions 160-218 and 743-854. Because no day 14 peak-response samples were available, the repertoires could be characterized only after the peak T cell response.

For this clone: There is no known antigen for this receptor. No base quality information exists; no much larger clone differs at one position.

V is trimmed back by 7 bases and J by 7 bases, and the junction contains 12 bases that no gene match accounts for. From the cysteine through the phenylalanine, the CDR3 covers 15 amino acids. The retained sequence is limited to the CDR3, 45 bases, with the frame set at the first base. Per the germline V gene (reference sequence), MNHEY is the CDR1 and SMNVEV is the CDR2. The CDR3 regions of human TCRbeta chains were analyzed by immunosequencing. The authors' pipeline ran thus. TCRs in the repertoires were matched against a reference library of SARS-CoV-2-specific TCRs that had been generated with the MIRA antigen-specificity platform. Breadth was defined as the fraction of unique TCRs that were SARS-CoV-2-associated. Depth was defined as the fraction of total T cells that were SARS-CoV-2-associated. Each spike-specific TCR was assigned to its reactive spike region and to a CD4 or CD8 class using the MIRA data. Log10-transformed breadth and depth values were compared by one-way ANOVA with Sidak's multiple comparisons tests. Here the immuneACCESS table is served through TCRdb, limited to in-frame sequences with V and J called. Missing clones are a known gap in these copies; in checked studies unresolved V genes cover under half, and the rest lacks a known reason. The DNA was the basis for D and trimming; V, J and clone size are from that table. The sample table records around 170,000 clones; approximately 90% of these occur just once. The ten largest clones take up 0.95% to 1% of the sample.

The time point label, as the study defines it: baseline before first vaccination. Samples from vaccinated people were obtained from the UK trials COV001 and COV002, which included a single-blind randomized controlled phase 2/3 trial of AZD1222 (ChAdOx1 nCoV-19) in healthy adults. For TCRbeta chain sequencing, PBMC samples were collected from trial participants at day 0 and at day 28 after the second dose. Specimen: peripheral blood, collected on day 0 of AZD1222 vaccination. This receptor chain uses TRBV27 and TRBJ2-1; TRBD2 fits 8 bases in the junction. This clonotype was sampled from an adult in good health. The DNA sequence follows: TGTGCCAGCACCAAAGGGGGACTAGTCCAAAATGAGCAGTTCTTC. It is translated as CASTKGGLVQNEQFF.